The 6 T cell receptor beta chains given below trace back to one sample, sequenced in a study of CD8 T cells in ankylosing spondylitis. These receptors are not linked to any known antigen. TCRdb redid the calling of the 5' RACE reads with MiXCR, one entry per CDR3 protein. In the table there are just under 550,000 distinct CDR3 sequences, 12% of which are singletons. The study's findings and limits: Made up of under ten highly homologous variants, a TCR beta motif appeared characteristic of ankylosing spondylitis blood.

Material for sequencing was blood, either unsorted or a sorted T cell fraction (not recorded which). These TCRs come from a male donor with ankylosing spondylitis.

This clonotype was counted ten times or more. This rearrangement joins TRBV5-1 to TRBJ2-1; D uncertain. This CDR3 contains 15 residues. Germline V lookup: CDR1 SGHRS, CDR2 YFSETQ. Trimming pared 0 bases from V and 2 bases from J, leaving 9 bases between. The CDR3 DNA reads TGCGCCAGCAGCTTGGAATCACCTCCCTACAATGAGCAGTTCTTC. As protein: CASSLESPPYNEQFF.

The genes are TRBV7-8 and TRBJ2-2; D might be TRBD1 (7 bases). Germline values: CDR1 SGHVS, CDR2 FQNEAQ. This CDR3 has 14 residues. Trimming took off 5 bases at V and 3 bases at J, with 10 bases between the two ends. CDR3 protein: CASSDREDTGELFF. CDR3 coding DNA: TGTGCCAGCAGCGACAGGGAGGACACCGGGGAGCTGTTTTTT.

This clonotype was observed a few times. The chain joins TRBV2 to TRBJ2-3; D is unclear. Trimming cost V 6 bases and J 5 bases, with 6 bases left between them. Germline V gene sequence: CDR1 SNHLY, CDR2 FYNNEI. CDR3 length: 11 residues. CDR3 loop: CASRYQDTQYF. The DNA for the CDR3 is TGTGCCAGCAGGTATCAAGATACGCAGTATTTT.

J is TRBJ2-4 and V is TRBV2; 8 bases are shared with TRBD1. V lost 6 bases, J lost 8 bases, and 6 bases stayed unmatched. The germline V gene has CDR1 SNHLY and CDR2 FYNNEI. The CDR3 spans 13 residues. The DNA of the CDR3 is TGTGCCAGCAGACAGGGGGTTTTTGACATTCAGTACTTC. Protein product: CASRQGVFDIQYF.

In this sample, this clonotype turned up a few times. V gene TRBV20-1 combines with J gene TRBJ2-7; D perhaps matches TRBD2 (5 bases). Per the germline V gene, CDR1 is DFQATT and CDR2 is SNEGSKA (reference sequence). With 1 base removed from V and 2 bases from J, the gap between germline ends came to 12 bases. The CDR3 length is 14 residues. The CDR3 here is CSARGGRVTYEQYF. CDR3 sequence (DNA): TGCAGTGCTAGAGGAGGGAGAGTCACCTACGAGCAGTACTTC.

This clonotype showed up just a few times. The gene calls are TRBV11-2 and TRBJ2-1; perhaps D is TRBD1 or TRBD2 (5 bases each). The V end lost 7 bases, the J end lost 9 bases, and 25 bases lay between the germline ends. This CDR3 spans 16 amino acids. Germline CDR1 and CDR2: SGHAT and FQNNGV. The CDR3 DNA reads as TGTGCCAGCACCCTATGGGGCCACCACCCTGGGGGTGAGCAGTTCTTC. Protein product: CASTLWGHHPGGEQFF.